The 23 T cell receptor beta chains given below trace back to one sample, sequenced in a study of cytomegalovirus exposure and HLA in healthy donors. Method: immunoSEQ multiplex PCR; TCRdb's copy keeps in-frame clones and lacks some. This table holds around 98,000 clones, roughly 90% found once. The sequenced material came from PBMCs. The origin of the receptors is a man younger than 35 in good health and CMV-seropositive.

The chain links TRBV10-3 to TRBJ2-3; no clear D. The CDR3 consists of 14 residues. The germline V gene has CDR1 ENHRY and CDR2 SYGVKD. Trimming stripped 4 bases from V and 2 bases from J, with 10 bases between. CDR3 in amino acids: CAISGVRNTDTQYF. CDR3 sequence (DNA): TGTGCCATCAGTGGAGTCAGGAACACAGATACGCAGTATTTT.

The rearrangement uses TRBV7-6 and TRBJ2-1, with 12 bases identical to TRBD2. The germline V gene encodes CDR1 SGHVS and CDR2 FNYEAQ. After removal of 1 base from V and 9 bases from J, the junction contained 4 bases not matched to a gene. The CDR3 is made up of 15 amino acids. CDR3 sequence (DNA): TGTGCCAGCAGCTTAGGGACTAGCGGGATTGGTGAGCAGTTCTTC. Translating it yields CASSLGTSGIGEQFF.

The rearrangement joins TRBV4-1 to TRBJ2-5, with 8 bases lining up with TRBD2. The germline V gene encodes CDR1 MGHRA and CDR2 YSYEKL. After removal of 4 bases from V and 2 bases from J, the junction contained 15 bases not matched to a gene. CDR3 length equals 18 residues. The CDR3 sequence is CASSPSGSGSGAQETQYF. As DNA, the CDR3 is TGCGCCAGCAGCCCATCCGGCTCGGGTAGCGGGGCACAAGAGACCCAGTACTTC.

The CDR3 reads CASSPVGTYEQYF. The CDR3 coding sequence is TGTGCCAGCAGCCCCGTTGGCACCTACGAGCAGTACTTC. The V gene is TRBV7-9, the J gene TRBJ2-7; D is uncertain. The CDR3 is made up of 13 amino acids. V was cut by 5 bases and J by 2 bases, with 10 bases left in between. Germline CDR1 and CDR2: SEHNR and FQNEAQ (reference sequence).

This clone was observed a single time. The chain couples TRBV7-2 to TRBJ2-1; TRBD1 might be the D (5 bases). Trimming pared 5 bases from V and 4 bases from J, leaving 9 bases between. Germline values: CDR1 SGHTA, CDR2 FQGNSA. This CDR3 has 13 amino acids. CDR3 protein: CASSVNRYNEQFF. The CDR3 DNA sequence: TGTGCCAGCAGCGTGAACAGGTACAATGAGCAGTTCTTC.

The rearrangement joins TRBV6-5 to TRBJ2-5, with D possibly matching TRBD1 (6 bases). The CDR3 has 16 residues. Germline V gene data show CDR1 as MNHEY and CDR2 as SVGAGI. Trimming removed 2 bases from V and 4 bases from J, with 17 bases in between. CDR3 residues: CASSYQAGGRGETQYF. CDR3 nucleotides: TGTGCCAGCAGTTACCAGGCTGGGGGCCGGGGAGAGACCCAGTACTTC.

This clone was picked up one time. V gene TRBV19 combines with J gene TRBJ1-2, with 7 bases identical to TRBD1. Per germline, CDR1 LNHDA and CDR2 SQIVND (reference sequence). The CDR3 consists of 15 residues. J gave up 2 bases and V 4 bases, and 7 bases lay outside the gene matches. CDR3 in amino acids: CASSSPRGDNYGYTF. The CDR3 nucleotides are TGTGCCAGTAGTAGCCCCAGGGGGGACAACTATGGCTACACCTTC.

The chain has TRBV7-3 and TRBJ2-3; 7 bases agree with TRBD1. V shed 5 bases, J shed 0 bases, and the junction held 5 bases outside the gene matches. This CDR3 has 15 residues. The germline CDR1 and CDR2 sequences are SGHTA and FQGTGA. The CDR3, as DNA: TGTGCCAGCAGCACTGGGACAGCTAGCACAGATACGCAGTATTTT. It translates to CASSTGTASTDTQYF.

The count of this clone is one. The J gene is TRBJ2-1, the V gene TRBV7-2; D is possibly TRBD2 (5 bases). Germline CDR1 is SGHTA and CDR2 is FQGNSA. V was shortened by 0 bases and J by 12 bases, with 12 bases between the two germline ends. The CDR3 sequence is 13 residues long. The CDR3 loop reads CASSLASPGRQFF. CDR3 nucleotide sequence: TGTGCCAGCAGCTTAGCCTCCCCGGGGAGGCAGTTCTTC.

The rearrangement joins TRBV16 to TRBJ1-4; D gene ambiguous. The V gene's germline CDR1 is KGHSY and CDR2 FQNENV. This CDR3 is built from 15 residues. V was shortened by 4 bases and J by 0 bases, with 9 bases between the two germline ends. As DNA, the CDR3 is TGTGCCAGCAGCCCCCCCAGTTCAACTAATGAAAAACTGTTTTTT. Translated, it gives CASSPPSSTNEKLFF. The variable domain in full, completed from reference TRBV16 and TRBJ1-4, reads GEEVAQTPKHLVRGEGQKAKLYCAPIKGHSYVFWYQQVLKNEFKFLISFQNENVFDETGMPKERFSAKCLPNSPCSLEIQATKLEDSAVYFCASSPPSSTNEKLFFGSGTQLSVL.

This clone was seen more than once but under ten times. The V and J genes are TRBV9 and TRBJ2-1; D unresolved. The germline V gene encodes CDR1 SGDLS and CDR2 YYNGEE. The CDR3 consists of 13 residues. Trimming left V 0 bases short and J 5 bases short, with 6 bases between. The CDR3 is CASSVGPDNEQFF. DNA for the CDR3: TGTGCCAGCAGCGTAGGCCCGGACAATGAGCAGTTCTTC.

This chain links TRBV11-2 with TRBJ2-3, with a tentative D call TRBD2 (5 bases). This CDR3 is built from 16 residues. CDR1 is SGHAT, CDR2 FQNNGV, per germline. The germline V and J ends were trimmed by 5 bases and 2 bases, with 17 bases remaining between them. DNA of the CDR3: TGTGCCAGCAGCACCTCCAAAGCGGTATACACAGATACGCAGTATTTT. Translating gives CASSTSKAVYTDTQYF.

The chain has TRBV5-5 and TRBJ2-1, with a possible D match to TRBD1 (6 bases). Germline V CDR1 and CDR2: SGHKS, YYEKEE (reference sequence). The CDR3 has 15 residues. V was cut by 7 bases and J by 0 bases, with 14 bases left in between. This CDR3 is CASQGNPSSYNEQFF. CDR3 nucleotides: TGTGCCAGCCAGGGGAACCCGAGCTCCTACAATGAGCAGTTCTTC.

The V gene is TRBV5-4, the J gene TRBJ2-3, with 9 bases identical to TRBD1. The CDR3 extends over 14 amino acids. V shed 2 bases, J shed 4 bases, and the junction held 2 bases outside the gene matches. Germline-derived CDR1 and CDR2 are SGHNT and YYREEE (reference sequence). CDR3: CASSLQGAADTQYF. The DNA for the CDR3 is TGTGCCAGCAGCTTACAGGGGGCGGCAGATACGCAGTATTTT.

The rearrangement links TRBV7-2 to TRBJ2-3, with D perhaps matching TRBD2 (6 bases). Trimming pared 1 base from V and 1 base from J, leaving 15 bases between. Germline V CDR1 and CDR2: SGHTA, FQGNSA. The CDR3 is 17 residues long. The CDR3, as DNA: TGTGCCAGCAGCTTAGTTGTTAGCGGATCACGCACAGATACGCAGTATTTT. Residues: CASSLVVSGSRTDTQYF.

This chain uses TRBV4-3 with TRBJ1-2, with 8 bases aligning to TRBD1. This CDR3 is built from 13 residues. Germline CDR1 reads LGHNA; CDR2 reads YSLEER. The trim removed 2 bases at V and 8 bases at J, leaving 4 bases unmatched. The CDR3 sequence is CASSQNRGGGYTF. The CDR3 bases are TGCGCCAGCAGCCAAAACAGGGGGGGAGGCTACACCTTC.

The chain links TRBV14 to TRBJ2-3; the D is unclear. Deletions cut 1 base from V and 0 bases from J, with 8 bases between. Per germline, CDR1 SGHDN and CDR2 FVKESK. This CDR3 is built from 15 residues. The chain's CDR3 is CASSQGGRSTDTQYF. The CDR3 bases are TGTGCCAGCAGCCAAGGTGGCCGAAGCACAGATACGCAGTATTTT.

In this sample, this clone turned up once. CDR3 sequence (DNA): TGTGCCAGCTCACCCCCGGGTCGCTCCTACAATGAGCAGTTCTTC. Translating it yields CASSPPGRSYNEQFF. The chain carries TRBV18 and TRBJ2-1; no reliable D call. CDR3 length: 15 residues. The germline V gene encodes CDR1 KGHSH and CDR2 LQKENI. Trimming removed 3 bases from V and 0 bases from J, with 9 bases in between.

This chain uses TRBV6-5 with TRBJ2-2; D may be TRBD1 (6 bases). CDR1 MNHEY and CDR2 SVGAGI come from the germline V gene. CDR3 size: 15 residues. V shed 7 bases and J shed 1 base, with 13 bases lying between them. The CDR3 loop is CASNFQTGNTGELFF. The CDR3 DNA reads TGTGCCAGCAACTTTCAGACAGGGAACACCGGGGAGCTGTTTTTT.

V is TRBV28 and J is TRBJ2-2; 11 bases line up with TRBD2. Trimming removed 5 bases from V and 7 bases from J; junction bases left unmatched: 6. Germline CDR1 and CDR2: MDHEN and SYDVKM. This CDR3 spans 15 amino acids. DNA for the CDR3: TGTGCCAGCAGTCCTAGCGGGAGGTTTGGCGGGGAGCTGTTTTTT. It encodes CASSPSGRFGGELFF.

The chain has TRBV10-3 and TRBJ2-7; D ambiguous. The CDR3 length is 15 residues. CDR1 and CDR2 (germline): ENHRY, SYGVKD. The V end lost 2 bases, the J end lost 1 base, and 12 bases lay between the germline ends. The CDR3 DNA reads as TGTGCCATCAGTGAGCCATCAAGAGTTTCCTACGAGCAGTACTTC. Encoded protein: CAISEPSRVSYEQYF.

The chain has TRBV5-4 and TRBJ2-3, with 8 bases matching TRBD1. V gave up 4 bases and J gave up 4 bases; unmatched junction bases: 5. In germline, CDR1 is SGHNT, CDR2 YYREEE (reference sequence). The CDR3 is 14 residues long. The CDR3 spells CASSPGTGSDTQYF. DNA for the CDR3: TGTGCCAGCAGCCCGGGGACAGGTTCAGATACGCAGTATTTT.

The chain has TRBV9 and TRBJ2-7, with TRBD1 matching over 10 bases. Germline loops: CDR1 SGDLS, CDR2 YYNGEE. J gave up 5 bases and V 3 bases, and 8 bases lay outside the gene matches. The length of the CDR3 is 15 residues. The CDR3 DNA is TGTGCCAGCAGCGGGACCGGGACAGGGGTCCACGAGCAGTACTTC. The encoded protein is CASSGTGTGVHEQYF.